Described below is a single T cell receptor beta chain sequence and its context. This specimen comes from a study of T cells in Graves' hyperthyroidism and ophthalmopathy. Amplification of TCR beta CDR3 regions was performed using RNA transcripts as template. During a first-round RT-PCR of the TCR CDR3, the HTBI primer set was used. One entry per CDR3 protein results from TCRdb running MiXCR on the multiplex PCR reads. The sample holds hundreds of thousands of distinct CDR3 sequences, about 20% seen once. Investigators excluded patients with uncontrolled infection, other autoimmune disease, pregnancy or lactation. In making diagnoses, clinical symptoms, serum thyroxine and TRAb, thyroid ultrasound and orbital computed tomography were all used. The PBMCs were taken from approximately 9.7 ml of fresh peripheral blood. Germline values: CDR1 LNHDA, CDR2 SQIVND (reference sequence). V lost 0 bases and J 4 bases, leaving 6 bases between the germline ends. CDR3 length equals 13 residues.

The gene calls are TRBV19 and TRBJ2-5; D gene uncertain. The sequenced sample consisted of blood. This clonotype was sampled from a man aged 30-40 years with Graves' ophthalmopathy. CDR3 nucleotides: TGTGCCAGTAGTATAGACGGTGGAGAGACCCAGTACTTC. Protein sequence: CASSIDGGETQYF.